This T cell receptor beta chain was found in a study of early T cells in non-severe SARS-CoV-2 infection. Study-wide context: Sequencing used unsorted whole-blood bulk RNA, so chains lack pairing.

Worth noting for this clonotype: No antigen is known for it.

Overall study findings and caveats: Missing private and CD4 specificities, VDJdb matching favored anti-spike CD8 responses.

Each single cDNA molecule received a unique molecular identifier. TCRdb re-analysed the 5' RACE reads in MiXCR, keeping a single row per CDR3 protein. This table has over 60,000 distinct CDR3 sequences, roughly an eighth appearing once. Looked up from germline, CDR1 is KGHSH and CDR2 is LQKENI. The CDR3 contains 18 residues. Germline trimming cut 2 bases from V and 3 bases from J; bases unmatched to any gene: 15. Material: whole blood, obtained at baseline. This receptor was identified in an adult who was a healthcare worker with PCR-confirmed SARS-CoV-2 infection or an uninfected control (not recorded which). This rearrangement joins TRBV18 to TRBJ1-1; 7 bases align to TRBD1. The CDR3 coding sequence is TGTGCCAGCTCACCAGGGGGCCGACAGGGAGGGCAGCACACTGAAGCTTTCTTT. Translation: CASSPGGRQGGQHTEAFF. The variable domain in full, with the rest retrieved from reference TRBV18 and TRBJ1-1, is NAGVMQNPRHLVRRRGQEARLRCSPMKGHSHVYWYRQLPEEGLKFMVYLQKENIIDESGMPKERFSAEFPKEGPSILRIQQVVRGDSAAYFCASSPGGRQGGQHTEAFFGQGTRLTVV.